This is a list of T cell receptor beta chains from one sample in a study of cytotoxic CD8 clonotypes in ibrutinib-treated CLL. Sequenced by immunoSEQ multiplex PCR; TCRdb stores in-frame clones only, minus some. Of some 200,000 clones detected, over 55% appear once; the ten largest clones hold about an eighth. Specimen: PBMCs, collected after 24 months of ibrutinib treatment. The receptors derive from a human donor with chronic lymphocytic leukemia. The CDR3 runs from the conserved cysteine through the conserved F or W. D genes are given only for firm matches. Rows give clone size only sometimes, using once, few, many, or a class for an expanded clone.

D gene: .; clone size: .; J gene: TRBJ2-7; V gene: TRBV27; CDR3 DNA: TGTGCCAGCAGTTTATACGGGGGGGACAGCTCCTACGAGCAGTACTTC; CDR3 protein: CASSLYGGDSSYEQYF
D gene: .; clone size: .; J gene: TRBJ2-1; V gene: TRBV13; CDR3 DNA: TGTGCCAGCAGCAGAGACCCCTCCCCGGACAATGAGCAGTTCTTC; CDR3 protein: CASSRDPSPDNEQFF
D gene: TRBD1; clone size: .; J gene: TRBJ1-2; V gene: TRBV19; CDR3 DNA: TGTGCCAGTAGAGAACAGGGACAGGGCGTCTATGGCTACACCTTC; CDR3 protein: CASREQGQGVYGYTF
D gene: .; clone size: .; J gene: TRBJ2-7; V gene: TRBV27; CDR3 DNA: TGTGCCAGCAGTCCGACTGGGAGCTCCTACGAGCAGTACTTC; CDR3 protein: CASSPTGSSYEQYF
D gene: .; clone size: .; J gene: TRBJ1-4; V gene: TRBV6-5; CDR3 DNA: TGTGCAAAGACAGAGCCTAATGAAAAACTGTTTTTT; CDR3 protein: CAKTEPNEKLFF
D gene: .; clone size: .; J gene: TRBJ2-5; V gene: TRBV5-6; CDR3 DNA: TGTGCCAGCAGCTCCTGGATCCAAGAGACCCAGTACTTC; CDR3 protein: CASSSWIQETQYF
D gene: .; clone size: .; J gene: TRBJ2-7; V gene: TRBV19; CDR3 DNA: TGTGCCAGCGGTAACGTCAGTCGCGAGCAGTACTTC; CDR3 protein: CASGNVSREQYF
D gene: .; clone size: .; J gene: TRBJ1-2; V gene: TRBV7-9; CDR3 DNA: TGTGCCAGCAGTTTGGGGGGGTTCTATGGCTACACCTTC; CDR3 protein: CASSLGGFYGYTF
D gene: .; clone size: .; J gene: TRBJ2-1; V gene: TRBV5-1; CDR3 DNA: TGCGCCAGCAGCTTGGAAGTGTATGAGCAGTTCTTC; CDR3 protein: CASSLEVYEQFF
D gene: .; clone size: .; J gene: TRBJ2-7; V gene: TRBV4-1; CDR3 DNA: TGCGCCAGCAGCCACGGGGCCGCTAGCTCCTACGAGCAGTACTTC; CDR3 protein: CASSHGAASSYEQYF
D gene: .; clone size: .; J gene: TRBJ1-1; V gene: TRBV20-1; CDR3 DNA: TGCAGTGCTAGCGGGAACACTGAAGCTTTCTTT; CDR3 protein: CSASGNTEAFF
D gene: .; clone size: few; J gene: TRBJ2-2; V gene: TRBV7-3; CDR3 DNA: TGTGCCAGCAGCCTCCCCCGGCCGGGCGGGACGACCGGGGAGCTGTTTTTT; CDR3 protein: CASSLPRPGGTTGELFF
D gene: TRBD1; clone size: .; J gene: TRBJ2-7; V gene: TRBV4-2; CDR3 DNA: TGTGCCAGCAGCCTCACCCAGGGGGCTGTCTACGAGCAGTACTTC; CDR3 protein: CASSLTQGAVYEQYF
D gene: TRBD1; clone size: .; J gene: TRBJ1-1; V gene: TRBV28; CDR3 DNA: TGTGCCAGCAGTTTCCAGGGGGGTAAGGCTTTCTTT; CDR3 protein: CASSFQGGKAFF
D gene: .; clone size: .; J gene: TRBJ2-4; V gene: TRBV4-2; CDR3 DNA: TGTGCCAGCAGCCAAGATCTTCACGGGAGTGGGTCCAAAAACATTCAGTACTTC; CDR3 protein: CASSQDLHGSGSKNIQYF
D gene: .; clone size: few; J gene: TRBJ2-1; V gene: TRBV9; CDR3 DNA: TGTGCCAGCGGACGGGTTAGCTCCTACAATGAGCAGTTCTTC; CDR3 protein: CASGRVSSYNEQFF
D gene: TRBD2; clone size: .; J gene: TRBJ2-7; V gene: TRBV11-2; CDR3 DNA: TGTGCCAGCAGCTTAGGGAAACTAGCGGGAGCAATCGAGCAGTACTTC; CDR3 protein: CASSLGKLAGAIEQYF
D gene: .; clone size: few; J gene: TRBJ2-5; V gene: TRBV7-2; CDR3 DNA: TGTGCCAGCAAAGCGGCCCCGCAAGAGACCCAGTACTTC; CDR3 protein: CASKAAPQETQYF
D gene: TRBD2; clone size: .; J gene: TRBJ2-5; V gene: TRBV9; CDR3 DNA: TGTGCCAGCAGCGCCCGACTAGCGGCAGCTTACCAAGAGACCCAGTACTTC; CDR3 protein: CASSARLAAAYQETQYF
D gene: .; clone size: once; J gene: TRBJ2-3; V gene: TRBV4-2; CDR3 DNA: TGTGCCAGCAGCCAATCCCTTGCGGGTGGCACAGATACGCAGTATTTT; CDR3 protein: CASSQSLAGGTDTQYF
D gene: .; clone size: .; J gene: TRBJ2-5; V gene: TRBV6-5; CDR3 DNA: TGTGCCAGCAGCAGGGGACTTACGGAGACCCAGTACTTC; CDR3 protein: CASSRGLTETQYF
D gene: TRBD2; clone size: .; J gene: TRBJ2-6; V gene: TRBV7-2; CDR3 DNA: TGTGCCAGCAGCTCCGGACTAGCGGTACCCTCTGGGGCCAACGTCCTGACTTTC; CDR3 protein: CASSSGLAVPSGANVLTF
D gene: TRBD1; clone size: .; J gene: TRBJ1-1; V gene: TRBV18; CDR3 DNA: TGTGCCAGCTCACCGACCTTTACAGGGGACACTGAAGCTTTCTTT; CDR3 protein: CASSPTFTGDTEAFF
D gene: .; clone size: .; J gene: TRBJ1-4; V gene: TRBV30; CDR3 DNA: TGTGCCTGGAGTCAACAGGGAAAACTGTTTTTT; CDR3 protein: CAWSQQGKLFF
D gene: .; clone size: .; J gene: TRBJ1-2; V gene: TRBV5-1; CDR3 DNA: TGCGCCAGCAGCTTGGGGATACGTGGCTACACCTTC; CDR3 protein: CASSLGIRGYTF
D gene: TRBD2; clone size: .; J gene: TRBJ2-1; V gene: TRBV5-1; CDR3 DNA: TGCGCCAGCAGCTTGGAGCTAGCGGGAGCGGATGAGCAGTTCTTC; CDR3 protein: CASSLELAGADEQFF
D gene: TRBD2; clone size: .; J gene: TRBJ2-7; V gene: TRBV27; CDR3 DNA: TGTGCCAGCAGTTTAGCAGCAGGGACTACTTACTCCTACGAGCAGTACTTC; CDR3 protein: CASSLAAGTTYSYEQYF
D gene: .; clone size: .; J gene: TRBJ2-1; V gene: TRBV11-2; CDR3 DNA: TGTGCCAGCACCACATGGGTGGGACCCTACAATGAGCAGTTCTTC; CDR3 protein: CASTTWVGPYNEQFF
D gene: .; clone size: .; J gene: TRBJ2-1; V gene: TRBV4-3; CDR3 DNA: TGCGCCAGCAGCTCCGATTCTAGAAATGAGCAGTTCTTC; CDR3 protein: CASSSDSRNEQFF
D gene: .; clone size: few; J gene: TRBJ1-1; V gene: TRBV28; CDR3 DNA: TGTGCCAGCAGTTTAATCTCAGGGACGAACACTGAAGCTTTCTTT; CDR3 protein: CASSLISGTNTEAFF
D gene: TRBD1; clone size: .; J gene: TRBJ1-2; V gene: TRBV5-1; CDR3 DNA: TGCGCCAGCAGCTTGGACAGGGGGCAAGGTGGCTACACCTTC; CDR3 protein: CASSLDRGQGGYTF